One sample yielded the 12 T cell receptor beta chains listed below, sequenced in a study of T cells after yellow fever vaccination. From the 5' RACE reads, TCRdb called clonotypes with MiXCR, one entry per CDR3 protein. Altogether over 150,000 distinct CDR3 sequences are present, 6.2% being singletons, with the ten largest covering nearly 3%. The sample here was CD4+ T cells sorted from PBMCs, taken on the day of the first yellow fever vaccination. These receptors all come from a young man who received the YFV17D yellow fever vaccine.

At least ten counts were recorded for this clonotype. The J gene is TRBJ1-2, the V gene TRBV15; D not resolved. Germline V gene data show CDR1 as LNHNV and CDR2 as YYDKDF (reference sequence). The V and J ends lost 1 base and 4 bases respectively, with 10 bases between them. This CDR3 contains 14 residues. The chain's CDR3 is CATSRVGLGYGYTF. In DNA form, the CDR3 reads TGTGCCACCAGCAGAGTTGGACTGGGCTATGGCTACACCTTC.

At least ten counts were recorded for this clonotype. The gene calls are TRBV5-5 and TRBJ2-1; D unclear. V dropped 1 base and J dropped 4 bases, with 12 bases sitting between them. The germline CDR1 and CDR2 sequences are SGHKS and YYEKEE (reference sequence). The CDR3 runs 15 residues. CDR3 in DNA: TGTGCCAGCAGCTTGCTAGTCTCTCCATACAATGAGCAGTTCTTC. Translated: CASSLLVSPYNEQFF. Full variable domain (outside the CDR3, taken from reference TRBV5-5 and TRBJ2-1): DAGVTQSPTHLIKTRGQQVTLRCSPISGHKSVSWYQQVLGQGPQFIFQYYEKEERGRGNFPDRFSARQFPNYSSELNVNALLLGDSALYLCASSLLVSPYNEQFFGPGTRLTVL.

Only a few counts were recorded for this clonotype. The V call is TRBV20-1, the J call TRBJ2-7; 7 positions agree with TRBD2. The CDR3 is 12 amino acids. After removal of 5 bases from V and 7 bases from J, the junction contained 8 bases not matched to a gene. The germline V gene has CDR1 DFQATT and CDR2 SNEGSKA (reference sequence). Here the CDR3 DNA reads TGCAGTGCTCGCCGCCAGGGAGGGGAGCAGTACGTC. This codes for CSARRQGGEQYV.

V gene TRBV25-1 combines with J gene TRBJ2-4; D is undetermined. Trimming stripped 7 bases from V and 7 bases from J, with 14 bases between. The germline V gene has CDR1 MGHDK and CDR2 SYGVNS. The CDR3 is 13 residues long. DNA of the CDR3: TGTGCCAGCAATCATCCAGCTACCAACATTCAGTACTTC. Translated, it gives CASNHPATNIQYF.

This clonotype was found a few times. The chain is built from TRBV12-3 or TRBV12-4 and TRBJ1-1; D possibly corresponds to TRBD1 (6 bases). CDR3 length: 14 amino acids. V was pared by 5 bases and J by 0 bases, with 10 bases between. CDR3 region: CASSTQGMNTEAFF. DNA for the CDR3: TGTGCCAGCAGTACCCAGGGGATGAACACTGAAGCTTTCTTT.

V usage is TRBV5-1 and J usage is TRBJ2-3; TRBD1 agrees at 8 bases. The CDR3 covers 15 residues. V trimming: 6 bases; J trimming: 3 bases; junction bases outside the gene matches: 9. CDR1 and CDR2 (germline): SGHRS, YFSETQ. CDR3 region: CASTRQGAGTDTQYF. CDR3 bases: TGCGCCAGCACTCGGCAGGGGGCAGGGACAGATACGCAGTATTTT.

This clonotype occurred many times. The chain employs TRBV11-2 and TRBJ1-1; D unclear. The CDR3 consists of 16 residues. V was clipped by 0 bases and J by 1 base, with 12 bases between them. Germline lookup yields CDR1 SGHAT and CDR2 FQNNGV. As DNA, the CDR3 is TGTGCCAGCAGCTTAGAGTGGAGGCAGAGGAACACTGAAGCTTTCTTT. Protein product: CASSLEWRQRNTEAFF. The full variable domain, completed using reference TRBV11-2 and TRBJ1-1, is EAGVAQSPRYKIIEKRQSVAFWCNPISGHATLYWYQQILGQGPKLLIQFQNNGVVDDSQLPKDRFSAERLKGVDSTLKIQPAKLEDSAVYLCASSLEWRQRNTEAFFGQGTRLTVV.

This clonotype was detected many times. This chain links TRBV28 with TRBJ2-2, with 7 positions matching TRBD1. Germline loops: CDR1 MDHEN, CDR2 SYDVKM. CDR3 size: 14 residues. V trimming: 5 bases; J trimming: 5 bases; junction bases outside the gene matches: 5. The CDR3 is CASSGTDKTGELFF. CDR3 coding DNA: TGTGCCAGCAGTGGGACAGACAAAACCGGGGAGCTGTTTTTT.

This clonotype was found a few times. The CDR3 DNA follows: TGTGCCAGCTCACCACGATCGCGACAGGACTTACCCACCGACGCTGAAGCTTTCTTT. Protein product: CASSPRSRQDLPTDAEAFF. The gene calls are TRBV18 and TRBJ1-1; the D gene is possibly TRBD1 (6 bases). The CDR3 consists of 19 residues. V lost 1 base, J lost 6 bases, and 27 bases lay in between. Germline loops: CDR1 KGHSH, CDR2 LQKENI.

In this sample, this clonotype turned up many times. CDR3 amino acids: CASSRQGARAKNIQYF. The CDR3 DNA sequence: TGTGCCAGCAGCAGACAGGGGGCTCGGGCCAAAAACATTCAGTACTTC. The J gene is TRBJ2-4, the V gene TRBV3-1; 10 bases are shared with TRBD1. V was pared by 5 bases and J by 1 base, with 5 bases of the junction left unmatched. The CDR3 has 16 residues. Germline-derived CDR1 and CDR2 are LGHDT and YNNKEL (reference sequence).

This clonotype was detected only a few times. The chain employs TRBV7-2 and TRBJ2-6; D is uncertain. Looked up from germline, CDR1 is SGHTA and CDR2 is FQGNSA. V was pared by 10 bases and J by 0 bases, with 7 bases between. CDR3 size: 13 residues. The CDR3 here is CAKGNSGANVLTF. The DNA of the CDR3 is TGTGCCAAAGGAAACTCTGGGGCCAACGTCCTGACTTTC.

This clonotype was recorded many times. V and J are TRBV7-6 and TRBJ1-1; maybe TRBD1 (6 bases). The germline V and J ends were trimmed by 5 bases and 3 bases, with 16 bases remaining between them. The CDR3 covers 15 residues. Germline V lookup: CDR1 SGHVS, CDR2 FNYEAQ. The CDR3 is CASSAPDRTYTEAFF. The CDR3, as DNA: TGTGCCAGCAGCGCCCCGGACAGAACCTACACTGAAGCTTTCTTT.